These 25 T cell receptor beta chains originate from one sample sequenced in a study of PD-1 blockade in classical Hodgkin lymphoma. The data were produced by immunoSEQ multiplex PCR, yet TCRdb's version contains in-frame clones alone and is incomplete. This table has 47,000 or so clones, around 90% appearing once. The time point was: newly diagnosed, previously untreated cHL patient sample. Sequenced material: peripheral blood mononuclear cells (PBMCs). These receptors originate from a human donor with classical Hodgkin lymphoma.

The chain recombines TRBV2 with TRBJ2-1; 8 bases line up with TRBD2. Trimming removed 6 bases from V and 10 bases from J; junction bases left unmatched: 5. There are 12 residues in the CDR3. Germline V gene sequence: CDR1 SNHLY, CDR2 FYNNEI. The CDR3 DNA sequence: TGTGCCAGCAGCGGGAGGGGGGGCGAGCAGTTCTTC. It yields the protein CASSGRGGEQFF.

The rearrangement uses TRBV5-1 and TRBJ2-7; 8 positions agree with TRBD2. The CDR3 totals 18 residues. V gave up 3 bases and J gave up 5 bases; unmatched junction bases: 19. Per the germline V gene, CDR1 is SGHRS and CDR2 is YFSETQ. CDR3 residues: CASSSPRGREAVVHEQYF. As DNA, the CDR3 is TGCGCCAGCAGCTCCCCGAGAGGGCGGGAGGCCGTGGTCCACGAGCAGTACTTC.

This clone was seen a single time. The CDR3, as DNA: TGTGCCAGCAGCTTAGCCGCGGGGTCTCAAGAGACCCAGTACTTC. This encodes CASSLAAGSQETQYF. The V gene is TRBV7-6, the J gene TRBJ2-5; TRBD2 is a possible D gene (6 bases). The CDR3 loop spans 15 amino acids. CDR1 SGHVS and CDR2 FNYEAQ come from the germline V gene. V lost 0 bases to trimming and J lost 2 bases, with 10 bases between them.

This clone was seen a handful of times. The V gene is TRBV6-1, the J gene TRBJ2-7, with 7 bases fitting TRBD1. The germline CDR1 and CDR2 sequences are MNHNS and SASEGT. The J segment lost 5 bases and the V segment lost 6 bases, leaving 10 bases of the junction unmatched. This CDR3 is 14 amino acids long. The CDR3 reads CASSDQTGIHEQYF. DNA of the CDR3: TGTGCCAGCAGCGATCAGACAGGGATACACGAGCAGTACTTC.

The chain has TRBV5-6 and TRBJ2-1; D gene ambiguous. CDR1 and CDR2 from the germline V gene are SGHDT and YYEEEE. With 0 bases removed from V and 6 bases from J, the gap between germline ends came to 4 bases. The CDR3 is 12 residues long. DNA for the CDR3: TGTGCCAGCAGCTTGGGCCTCAATGAGCAGTTCTTC. Translating it yields CASSLGLNEQFF.

The V and J genes are TRBV30 and TRBJ2-3; D not certain. The V gene lost 0 bases and the J gene lost 4 bases, with 8 bases spanning the gap. CDR3 length: 13 residues. In germline, CDR1 is GTSNPN, CDR2 SVGIG (reference sequence). CDR3 sequence reads: CAWSVLRADTQYF. The CDR3, as DNA: TGTGCCTGGAGTGTACTTAGGGCAGATACGCAGTATTTT.

V and J are TRBV7-3 and TRBJ2-2; no clear D. The CDR3 extends over 13 amino acids. Looked up from germline, CDR1 is SGHTA and CDR2 is FQGTGA. V was cut by 3 bases and J by 4 bases, with 6 bases left in between. CDR3 protein: CASSLGRTGELFF. The CDR3 DNA is TGTGCCAGCAGCTTGGGCCGCACCGGGGAGCTGTTTTTT.

The V call is TRBV19, the J call TRBJ2-3; 11 bases are a match to TRBD1. This CDR3 contains 12 residues. Germline CDR1 is LNHDA and CDR2 is SQIVND (reference sequence). Losses at the gene ends were 10 bases for V and 7 bases for J; bases not matched to a gene: 4. CDR3: CATGTGGNTQYF. For the CDR3, the DNA is TGTGCCACTGGGACAGGGGGAAATACGCAGTATTTT.

This chain joins TRBV19 and TRBJ2-4; D is unresolved. V was pared by 2 bases and J by 3 bases, with 14 bases between. Germline V gene sequence: CDR1 LNHDA, CDR2 SQIVND (reference sequence). The CDR3 has 16 amino acids. CDR3 region: CASSIRAEVGKNIQYF. DNA for the CDR3: TGTGCCAGTAGTATAAGGGCTGAGGTCGGCAAAAACATTCAGTACTTC.

CDR3 in DNA: TGCGCCAGCAGCTTTATTAGCGGGGCACAGAAAGAGACCCAGTACTTC. Protein product: CASSFISGAQKETQYF. The V call is TRBV5-1, the J call TRBJ2-5, with TRBD2 matching over 8 bases. The V and J ends lost 2 bases and 3 bases, in that order; junction bases with no gene match: 9. CDR1 SGHRS and CDR2 YFSETQ come from the germline V gene. The CDR3 contains 16 residues. The full variable domain, completed using reference TRBV5-1 and TRBJ2-5, is KAGVTQTPRYLIKTRGQQVTLSCSPISGHRSVSWYQQTPGQGLQFLFEYFSETQRNKGNFPGRFSGRQFSNSRSEMNVSTLELGDSALYLCASSFISGAQKETQYFGPGTRLLVL.

The chain joins TRBV5-4 to TRBJ2-5, with 9 bases that match TRBD2. The length of the CDR3 is 15 residues. V trimming: 2 bases; J trimming: 5 bases; junction bases outside the gene matches: 7. Germline values: CDR1 SGHNT, CDR2 YYREEE (reference sequence). CDR3 sequence (DNA): TGTGCCAGCAGCTTAGCGCTAGCGGGACGGGAGACCCAGTACTTC. This codes for CASSLALAGRETQYF.

The gene calls are TRBV6-5 and TRBJ1-1, with D tentatively TRBD1 (6 bases). The CDR3 is 14 residues long. Trimming removed 5 bases at V and 2 bases at J, with 12 bases between. Germline V gene data show CDR1 as MNHEY and CDR2 as SVGAGI. The CDR3 bases are TGTGCCAGCAGTCCTTTACAGGGAAACACTGAAGCTTTCTTT. This sequence encodes CASSPLQGNTEAFF.

This clone was detected only a few times. The chain combines TRBV19 with TRBJ1-5, with D perhaps TRBD1 (5 bases). Trimming took 6 bases from V and 3 from J, leaving 12 bases between them. CDR3 length: 14 residues. Germline CDR1 and CDR2: LNHDA and SQIVND (reference sequence). The DNA for the CDR3 is TGTGCCAGTAGGCAAAGACAGAACAATCAGCCCCAGCATTTT. It is translated as CASRQRQNNQPQHF.

The chain has TRBV10-1 and TRBJ2-7; TRBD2 might be the D (6 bases). This CDR3 has 14 residues. Trimming left V 11 bases short and J 5 bases short, with 22 bases between. From germline, CDR1 is WNHNN and CDR2 SYGVQD (reference sequence). The CDR3 coding sequence is TGCGCCGGAGGGGACTTTTTATCGATGGACGAGCAGTACTTC. Protein product: CAGGDFLSMDEQYF.

The chain is built from TRBV19 and TRBJ1-1; D remains ambiguous. This CDR3 is 13 amino acids long. Trimming stripped 6 bases from V and 1 base from J, with 9 bases between. Germline-derived CDR1 and CDR2 are LNHDA and SQIVND (reference sequence). The CDR3 region is CASSWQENTEAFF. CDR3 bases: TGTGCCAGTAGCTGGCAGGAGAACACTGAAGCTTTCTTT.

The DNA of the CDR3 is TGTGCCAGCAGCTTAGCGGCGGCGCAGTACTTC. Translation: CASSLAAAQYF. The chain carries TRBV7-8 and TRBJ2-7; D is unclear. Per germline, CDR1 SGHVS and CDR2 FQNEAQ. This CDR3 is built from 11 residues. Between the trimmed V and J ends, which lost 0 bases and 9 bases, there was a span of 6 bases. Supplemented by reference TRBV7-8 and TRBJ2-7, the full variable domain reads GAGVSQSPRYKVAKRGQDVALRCDPISGHVSLFWYQQALGQGPEFLTYFQNEAQLDKSGLPSDRFFAERPEGSVSTLKIQRTQQEDSAVYLCASSLAAAQYFGPGTRLTVT.

The CDR3 nucleotides are TGTGCCAGCAGCTCAGCCCCGGGACTAGCGGGAGGCCGGGAATCCGGGGAGCTGTTTTTT. Protein product: CASSSAPGLAGGRESGELFF. The chain uses TRBV7-6 and TRBJ2-2; 15 positions agree with TRBD2. Trimming cost V 4 bases and J 6 bases; bases outside gene matches: 15. The CDR3 consists of 20 residues. Germline assignment: CDR1 SGHVS and CDR2 FNYEAQ.

The chain couples TRBV2 to TRBJ1-2; D is undetermined. This CDR3 contains 13 residues. Per germline, CDR1 SNHLY and CDR2 FYNNEI. Trimming cost V 6 bases and J 7 bases, with 15 bases left between them. The CDR3 loop reads CASRAEGAGGYTF. The CDR3 region has the DNA TGTGCCAGCAGGGCCGAGGGCGCAGGTGGCTACACCTTC.

This chain uses TRBV5-4 with TRBJ1-2; D may be TRBD1 (6 bases). CDR3 length: 13 amino acids. With 0 bases removed from V and 6 bases from J, the gap between germline ends came to 9 bases. Per germline, CDR1 SGHNT and CDR2 YYREEE (reference sequence). CDR3 DNA sequence: TGTGCCAGCAGCTTGGAGGGGGGGCATGGCTACACCTTC. Amino acids: CASSLEGGHGYTF.

CDR3 in amino acids: CASSFSGDTQYF. In DNA, the CDR3 is TGTGCCAGCAGCTTTAGCGGAGATACGCAGTATTTT. The chain links TRBV5-4 to TRBJ2-3; a weak D match, TRBD2 (6 bases). The germline V gene has CDR1 SGHNT and CDR2 YYREEE (reference sequence). This CDR3 has 12 amino acids. Trimming took 2 bases from V and 5 from J, leaving 6 bases between them.

The rearrangement links TRBV5-4 to TRBJ2-3; 13 nucleotides align to TRBD2. CDR3 size: 16 residues. The V and J ends lost 0 bases and 6 bases, in that order; junction bases with no gene match: 4. Germline CDR1 and CDR2: SGHNT and YYREEE (reference sequence). The CDR3 nucleotides read TGTGCCAGCAGCTTGGTGGGACTAGCGGGGCGGGATACGCAGTATTTT. Its protein product is CASSLVGLAGRDTQYF. Full variable domain (outside the CDR3, taken from reference TRBV5-4 and TRBJ2-3): ETGVTQSPTHLIKTRGQQVTLRCSSQSGHNTVSWYQQALGQGPQFIFQYYREEENGRGNFPPRFSGLQFPNYSSELNVNALELDDSALYLCASSLVGLAGRDTQYFGPGTRLTVL.

The chain combines TRBV28 with TRBJ1-5; D gene ambiguous. The CDR3 sequence is 13 residues long. The germline V gene encodes CDR1 MDHEN and CDR2 SYDVKM. V lost 2 bases and J lost 6, with 8 bases in between. The chain's CDR3 is CASSLIGIQPQHF. The CDR3, as DNA: TGTGCCAGCAGTTTAATCGGGATTCAGCCCCAGCATTTT. The whole variable domain, remainder taken from reference TRBV28 and TRBJ1-5, is DVKVTQSSRYLVKRTGEKVFLECVQDMDHENMFWYRQDPGLGLRLIYFSYDVKMKEKGDIPEGYSVSREKKERFSLILESASTNQTSMYLCASSLIGIQPQHFGDGTRLSIL.

This chain connects TRBV28 to TRBJ1-1, with TRBD1 matching over 7 bases. The CDR3 consists of 15 residues. Germline V gene sequence: CDR1 MDHEN, CDR2 SYDVKM. V shed 5 bases and J 2 bases; nucleotides not matched to a gene: 8. The DNA for the CDR3 is TGTGCCAGCAGTGCGGGACAGACTTACAACACTGAAGCTTTCTTT. Protein sequence: CASSAGQTYNTEAFF.

The chain employs TRBV11-3 and TRBJ2-5, with D tentatively TRBD1 (5 bases). This CDR3 has 16 amino acids. Trimming cost V 1 base and J 4 bases, with 16 bases left between them. The germline gives CDR1 SGHNT, CDR2 YENEEA. The CDR3 region is CASSLGGRGTRETQYF. CDR3 sequence (DNA): TGTGCCAGCAGCTTAGGGGGCCGCGGCACACGAGAGACCCAGTACTTC.

This clone was recorded once. Other DNA sequences in this sample translate to the same CDR3. The DNA of the CDR3 is TGTGCCAGCAGACAACAGGGGGCCCATGAAAAACTGTTTTTT. Its protein is CASRQQGAHEKLFF. V and J are TRBV2 and TRBJ1-4, with 9 bases lining up with TRBD1. V trimming: 6 bases; J trimming: 6 bases; junction bases outside the gene matches: 5. Germline CDR1 is SNHLY and CDR2 is FYNNEI. The CDR3 is made up of 14 amino acids.